The next 8 T cell receptor beta chains were all read from a single sample in a study of CD8+ T cells in alopecia areata. The sequencing template was cDNA reverse transcribed from extracted RNA. The protocol was immunoSEQ multiplex PCR, while the TCRdb copy is restricted to in-frame clones and leaves out a portion. The sample shows 50,000 to 65,000 clones, around 42% of them seen only once. Treatment: oral pan-JAK inhibitor, 5-10 mg twice daily. The sequencing here drew on CD8+ T cells sorted from blood, taken at approximately week 37, from a patient treated with tofacitinib. The receptors stem from a human donor with alopecia areata.

This clone was found many times. The chain employs TRBV10-2 and TRBJ1-1, with D hard to call. Germline values: CDR1 WSHSY, CDR2 SAAADI. This CDR3 has 14 amino acids. Trimming removed 4 bases at V and 1 base at J, with 10 bases between. CDR3 loop: CASSGAYTNTEAFF. The DNA of the CDR3 is TGCGCCAGCAGTGGAGCTTACACGAACACTGAAGCTTTCTTT.

The chain links TRBV9 to TRBJ2-1; 8 positions agree with TRBD2. The V and J ends lost 3 bases and 6 bases, in that order; junction bases with no gene match: 2. Germline V gene data show CDR1 as SGDLS and CDR2 as YYNGEE. The CDR3 extends over 13 amino acids. CDR3 sequence reads: CASSGREGNEQFF. CDR3 DNA: TGTGCCAGCAGCGGACGGGAGGGCAATGAGCAGTTCTTC.

A few counts support this clone. V and J are TRBV7-2 and TRBJ2-5; 10 bases are a match to TRBD1. The CDR3 totals 18 residues. Germline trimming cut 6 bases from V and 2 bases from J; bases unmatched to any gene: 15. Germline CDR1 and CDR2: SGHTA and FQGNSA. CDR3 coding DNA: TGTGCCAGCAGAGACCGCACGGGAGGACAGGGGGATCAAGAGACCCAGTACTTC. Its protein product is CASRDRTGGQGDQETQYF.

With regard to this clone: Distinct nucleotide sequences in the sample also encode this CDR3. The V and J genes are TRBV29-1 and TRBJ2-1, with D perhaps matching TRBD2 (6 bases). Germline CDR1 and CDR2: SQVTM and ANQGSEA. V lost 3 bases, J lost 0 bases, and 6 bases lay in between. The CDR3 runs 13 residues. The CDR3 reads CSVEGGSYNEQFF. DNA of the CDR3: TGCAGCGTTGAGGGAGGCTCCTACAATGAGCAGTTCTTC.

This clone has more than one count but fewer than ten. The rearrangement joins TRBV5-8 to TRBJ2-1, with TRBD2 matching over 8 bases. Trimming took 1 base from V and 8 from J; bases not matched to a gene: 5. Germline V gene lookup returns CDR1 SGHTS and CDR2 YDEGEE. This CDR3 contains 14 residues. DNA of the CDR3: TGTGCCAGCAGCTTGACGGGAGGGCCGTATGAGCAGTTCTTC. Amino acids: CASSLTGGPYEQFF.

The chain uses TRBV9 and TRBJ2-1, with no clear D. This CDR3 has 15 amino acids. Germline CDR1 is SGDLS and CDR2 is YYNGEE. The V gene lost 0 bases and the J gene lost 0 bases, with 7 bases spanning the gap. The DNA for the CDR3 is TGTGCCAGCAGCGTAGAGGTAAGCTCCTACAATGAGCAGTTCTTC. Protein: CASSVEVSSYNEQFF.

This clone was seen once. CDR3 nucleotide sequence: TGTGCCAGCAACCCTGGGGGACCTAACTATGGCTACACCTTC. Its protein product is CASNPGGPNYGYTF. This chain links TRBV7-9 with TRBJ1-2, with TRBD1 as a possible D gene (5 bases). The CDR3 is 14 residues long. V lost 7 bases, J lost 0 bases, and 12 bases lay in between. Germline V gene lookup returns CDR1 SEHNR and CDR2 FQNEAQ (reference sequence).

V is TRBV14 and J is TRBJ2-1; 14 bases are a match to TRBD2. In germline, CDR1 is SGHDN, CDR2 FVKESK. The CDR3 sequence is 17 residues long. Trimming at V came to 4 bases and at J to 10 bases, leaving 12 bases not matched to a gene. CDR3 residues: CASSPASGLAGDGEQFF. CDR3 sequence (DNA): TGTGCCAGCAGCCCTGCCTCGGGACTAGCGGGAGATGGGGAGCAGTTCTTC.